Each of the 24 T cell receptor beta chains below was sequenced from the same sample in a study of radiotherapy plus CTLA-4 blockade in lung cancer. This table comes from immunoSEQ multiplex PCR, and its TCRdb copy is limited to in-frame clones, with some not included. The data hold 70,000 to 90,000 clones, with about 80% observed a single time. The input for sequencing was peripheral blood, taken from a patient treated with radiotherapy plus ipilimumab. These receptor sequences come from a human donor with non-small cell lung cancer who had a complete response to radiotherapy plus ipilimumab.

This chain joins TRBV7-9 and TRBJ2-7; 12 nucleotides line up with TRBD2. The CDR3 has 15 amino acids. Per germline, CDR1 SEHNR and CDR2 FQNEAQ (reference sequence). The ends lost 4 bases at V and 7 bases at J; junction bases unmatched: 8. The DNA for the CDR3 is TGTGCCAGCAGCTCCTCTAGCGGGAGGGCCGGGGAGCAGTACGTC. Protein sequence: CASSSSSGRAGEQYV.

V usage is TRBV9 and J usage is TRBJ1-2, with D maybe TRBD1 (5 bases). Trimming shortened V by 0 bases and J by 2 bases, and 11 bases separated the two germline ends. CDR1 SGDLS and CDR2 YYNGEE come from the germline V gene. The CDR3 contains 15 residues. The CDR3 loop is CASSVATVLNYGYTF. The CDR3 DNA reads TGTGCCAGCAGCGTAGCGACAGTCCTAAACTATGGCTACACCTTC.

V gene TRBV29-1 combines with J gene TRBJ2-7; D possibly corresponds to TRBD2 (6 bases). The CDR3 has 16 residues. Looked up from germline, CDR1 is SQVTM and CDR2 is ANQGSEA. Trimming removed 3 bases from V and 0 bases from J, with 18 bases in between. CDR3 sequence reads: CSVDLPGGALSYEQYF. Written as DNA, the CDR3 is TGCAGCGTTGATTTGCCCGGAGGGGCCCTCTCCTACGAGCAGTACTTC.

This clone came up a few times. The rearrangement joins TRBV19 to TRBJ1-2; D is undetermined. Germline assignment: CDR1 LNHDA and CDR2 SQIVND (reference sequence). This CDR3 is built from 12 residues. Trimming shortened V by 2 bases and J by 7 bases, and 8 bases separated the two germline ends. The CDR3 coding sequence is TGTGCCAGTAGTATAATATTCGGTGGCTACACCTTC. This encodes CASSIIFGGYTF.

The chain combines TRBV12-5 with TRBJ1-1; a weak D match, TRBD1 (5 bases). The CDR3 sequence is 16 residues long. Trimming took 5 bases from V and 0 from J, leaving 16 bases between them. Germline CDR1 LGHNT, CDR2 FRNRAP. The CDR3 DNA is TGTGCTAGTGGTCCAAGCCCCAGGGAGGTGAACACTGAAGCTTTCTTT. Residues: CASGPSPREVNTEAFF.

The chain joins TRBV6-5 to TRBJ1-2; D is uncertain. V lost 4 bases, J lost 8 bases, and 23 bases lay in between. Per the germline V gene, CDR1 is MNHEY and CDR2 is SVGAGI. This CDR3 is built from 16 residues. The CDR3 sequence: CASSSRFLSQPRGYTF. CDR3 in DNA: TGTGCCAGCAGTTCCAGATTTTTAAGTCAGCCGAGAGGCTACACCTTC.

The sample holds one count of this clone. This chain joins TRBV6-5 and TRBJ2-1; 9 nucleotides agree with TRBD2. Per germline, CDR1 MNHEY and CDR2 SVGAGI. Trimming at V came to 4 bases and at J to 9 bases, leaving 7 bases not matched to a gene. The CDR3 loop spans 14 amino acids. CDR3 DNA: TGTGCCAGCAGTTTCGCCGGGACTAGCAGTGAGCAGTTCTTC. Translation gives CASSFAGTSSEQFF.

The rearrangement joins TRBV5-1 to TRBJ2-3; 7 bases line up with TRBD2. V lost 0 bases and J lost 6; bases outside the gene matches: 10. Per the germline V gene, CDR1 is SGHRS and CDR2 is YFSETQ. The CDR3 runs 16 residues. CDR3 amino acids: CASSLDSGSPSDTQYF. In DNA form, the CDR3 reads TGCGCCAGCAGCTTGGATAGCGGGTCGCCTTCGGATACGCAGTATTTT.

CDR3 sequence (DNA): TGTGCCAGCACCCCCGGACAGGGTGTCACTGAAGCTTTCTTT. Residues: CASTPGQGVTEAFF. J is TRBJ1-1 and V is TRBV7-8; 8 bases fit TRBD1. Germline CDR1 is SGHVS and CDR2 is FQNEAQ. V lost 7 bases and J lost 4; bases outside the gene matches: 8. The CDR3 length is 14 residues.

Here the CDR3 reads CASSSQRGETQYF. CDR3 coding DNA: TGTGCCAGCAGTTCTCAGCGAGGAGAGACCCAGTACTTC. The chain combines TRBV2 with TRBJ2-5, with unresolved D. The CDR3 totals 13 residues. V was pared by 5 bases and J by 4 bases, with 11 bases between. The germline V gene encodes CDR1 SNHLY and CDR2 FYNNEI.

The rearrangement links TRBV27 to TRBJ1-1; TRBD1 matches 9 bases. Germline CDR1 is MNHEY and CDR2 is SMNVEV (reference sequence). The CDR3 totals 13 residues. V trimming: 4 bases; J trimming: 4 bases; junction bases outside the gene matches: 1. The CDR3 DNA reads TGTGCCAGCAGTTCACAGGGGGCCACTGAAGCTTTCTTT. Translated: CASSSQGATEAFF.

With respect to this clone: Germline and junction disagree at one end, which may indicate a read error. V gene TRBV7-7 combines with J gene TRBJ2-2; 10 bases are a match to TRBD1. CDR3 length: 17 residues. Germline V gene data show CDR1 as SSHAT and CDR2 as FNYEAQ (reference sequence). The chain's CDR3 is CASSSGGTGANTGELFF. The CDR3 DNA is TGTGCTAGCAGCTCCGGGGGGACAGGGGCGAACACCGGGGAGCTGTTTTTT. Looking up the rest from reference TRBV7-7 and TRBJ2-2 gives the full variable domain: GAGVSQSPRYKVTKRGQDVTLRCDPISSHATLYWYQQALGQGPEFLTYFNYEAQPDKSGLPSDRFSAERPEGSISTLTIQRTEQRDSAMYRCASSSGGTGANTGELFFGEGSRLTVL.

The rearrangement uses TRBV19 and TRBJ1-2; TRBD1 is a possible D gene (6 bases). The V and J ends lost 5 bases and 8 bases respectively, with 21 bases between them. This CDR3 has 15 amino acids. Germline V gene data show CDR1 as LNHDA and CDR2 as SQIVND (reference sequence). The CDR3 region has the DNA TGTGCCAGTAGTCTAAGGGACACGGTGCCCGGGGGCTACACCTTC. Protein product: CASSLRDTVPGGYTF.

The gene calls are TRBV9 and TRBJ1-2; no clear D. The CDR3 runs to 14 residues. V gave up 4 bases and J gave up 6 bases, with 16 bases separating them. Looked up from germline, CDR1 is SGDLS and CDR2 is YYNGEE. The CDR3 nucleotides are TGTGCCAGCAGCCCCCAGAGCCTCAGTAATGGCTACACCTTC. Protein sequence: CASSPQSLSNGYTF.

The chain couples TRBV6-4 to TRBJ2-1, with a possible D match to TRBD2 (5 bases). This CDR3 has 13 residues. V lost 8 bases and J 7 bases, leaving 15 bases between the germline ends. Germline V gene data show CDR1 as MRHNA and CDR2 as SNTAGT. CDR3 sequence: CASSGIPGNEQFF. The CDR3 nucleotides read TGTGCCAGCTCGGGGATACCCGGGAATGAGCAGTTCTTC.

This clone was seen a handful of times. This chain joins TRBV18 and TRBJ1-3, with TRBD1 matching over 9 bases. The V gene's germline CDR1 is KGHSH and CDR2 LQKENI. With 5 bases clipped from V and 1 base from J, the junction kept 6 bases outside the gene matches. The CDR3 loop spans 16 amino acids. The CDR3 DNA follows: TGTGCCAGCTCAAGGGACAGGGAGAGTTCTGGAAACACCATATATTTT. This translates into CASSRDRESSGNTIYF.

V and J are TRBV7-9 and TRBJ2-5; D uncertain. Germline V gives CDR1 SEHNR, CDR2 FQNEAQ (reference sequence). The CDR3 runs 13 residues. Between the trimmed V and J ends, which lost 2 bases and 5 bases, there was a span of 9 bases. The DNA of the CDR3 is TGTGCCAGCAGCTTATCAAGAATGGAGACCCAGTACTTC. Translation: CASSLSRMETQYF. The entire variable domain, with the rest obtained from reference TRBV7-9 and TRBJ2-5, is as follows: DTGVSQNPRHKITKRGQNVTFRCDPISEHNRLYWYRQTLGQGPEFLTYFQNEAQLEKSRLLSDRFSAERPKGSFSTLEIQRTEQGDSAMYLCASSLSRMETQYFGPGTRLLVL.

The V call is TRBV30, the J call TRBJ1-4, with TRBD1 as a possible D gene (6 bases). Trimming pared 0 bases from V and 1 base from J, leaving 12 bases between. Germline CDR1 GTSNPN, CDR2 SVGIG (reference sequence). This CDR3 has 16 residues. The CDR3 nucleotides read TGTGCCTGGAGTGTCCAACGGACAGTAACTAATGAAAAACTGTTTTTT. Translated: CAWSVQRTVTNEKLFF.

This chain uses TRBV29-1 with TRBJ1-2, with D maybe TRBD1 (5 bases). The CDR3 is 15 residues long. V was clipped by 7 bases and J by 4 bases, with 22 bases between them. Germline CDR1 SQVTM, CDR2 ANQGSEA. CDR3 in amino acids: CSARSRDPGLYGYTF. The CDR3 nucleotides read TGCAGCGCCAGAAGCCGGGACCCAGGCCTCTATGGCTACACCTTC.

The chain couples TRBV28 to TRBJ1-1; TRBD1 matches 7 bases. This CDR3 is built from 14 residues. CDR1 and CDR2 from the germline V gene are MDHEN and SYDVKM. J gave up 4 bases and V 6 bases, and 8 bases lay outside the gene matches. CDR3 amino acids: CASSPQGMGTEAFF. CDR3 bases: TGTGCCAGCAGCCCACAGGGGATGGGCACTGAAGCTTTCTTT. Full variable domain (rest looked up from reference TRBV28 and TRBJ1-1): DVKVTQSSRYLVKRTGEKVFLECVQDMDHENMFWYRQDPGLGLRLIYFSYDVKMKEKGDIPEGYSVSREKKERFSLILESASTNQTSMYLCASSPQGMGTEAFFGQGTRLTVV.

The chain links TRBV19 to TRBJ1-6, with 7 nucleotides matching TRBD1. Trimming at V came to 3 bases and at J to 9 bases, leaving 11 bases not matched to a gene. Germline V gene lookup returns CDR1 LNHDA and CDR2 SQIVND (reference sequence). This CDR3 is 16 amino acids long. The CDR3: CASSMLTGWSSSPLHF. The CDR3 nucleotides read TGTGCCAGTAGTATGCTGACAGGGTGGAGTAGTTCACCCCTCCACTTT. Looking up the rest from reference TRBV19 and TRBJ1-6 gives the full variable domain: DGGITQSPKYLFRKEGQNVTLSCEQNLNHDAMYWYRQDPGQGLRLIYYSQIVNDFQKGDIAEGYSVSREKKESFPLTVTSAQKNPTAFYLCASSMLTGWSSSPLHFGNGTRLTVT.

The rearrangement uses TRBV6-1 and TRBJ1-4, with TRBD1 as a possible D gene (6 bases). V was trimmed by 1 base and J by 0 bases, leaving 9 bases between them. The CDR3 has 16 residues. Germline CDR1 is MNHNS and CDR2 is SASEGT. CDR3 nucleotides: TGTGCCAGCAGTGAAGACAGGGATACAACTAATGAAAAACTGTTTTTT. It is translated as CASSEDRDTTNEKLFF.

This sequence joins TRBV13 and TRBJ2-1, with 7 nucleotides matching TRBD2. Trimming removed 1 base from V and 5 bases from J; junction bases left unmatched: 5. The CDR3 runs to 15 residues. CDR1 and CDR2 (germline): PRHDT, FYEKMQ (reference sequence). As DNA, the CDR3 is TGTGCCAGCAGCTTAGCCGGGGGGTTGAACAATGAGCAGTTCTTC. Its translation is CASSLAGGLNNEQFF.

This clone was found a few times. The V gene is TRBV10-2, the J gene TRBJ1-4, with D hard to call. In germline, CDR1 is WSHSY, CDR2 SAAADI. The CDR3 covers 14 residues. Trimming stripped 8 bases from V and 0 bases from J, with 10 bases between. The CDR3 reads CASRATSTNEKLFF. As DNA, the CDR3 is TGCGCCAGCCGGGCCACTTCAACTAATGAAAAACTGTTTTTT.